The present T cell receptor beta chain was sequenced within a study of cytomegalovirus exposure and HLA in healthy donors. After removal of 9 bases from V and 0 bases from J, the junction contained 2 bases not matched to a gene. The CDR3 is 14 amino acids. The V gene's germline CDR1 is SNHLY and CDR2 FYNNEI. PCR amplification relied on 60 Vbeta primers (plus 13 Jbeta primers). Generated by immunoSEQ multiplex PCR, the TCRdb table keeps only in-frame clones and is missing some. In total, the table holds about 88,000 clones. For this clone: The antigen remains undetermined.

General study findings and limits: There were approximately 150 TCR beta chains listed as cytomegalovirus-associated. There were reportedly fewer N-insertions in an Asian-associated ancestry cluster than the roughly 670-donor mean, in a later analysis. CMV serostatus was the only recorded immune exposure for donors.

The sample consisted of PBMCs. J is TRBJ2-3 and V is TRBV2; TRBD2 matches 11 bases. The TCR originated in a girl between 10 and 17 years old in good health and CMV-seropositive. The CDR3 DNA follows: TGTGCCAGGACTAGCGGGACTAGCACAGATACGCAGTATTTT. Residues: CARTSGTSTDTQYF.